The source of this TCR beta chain is a study of beta chain features in type 1 diabetes. Findings of the study overall: Healthy donors had naive, central memory and Treg TCRB repertoires that appeared less similar than those seen among patients.

Investigators reverse transcribed all isolated RNA, so they sequenced expressed TCRB transcripts. Only in-frame clones appear in the TCRdb table, and some are missing; sequencing was by immunoSEQ multiplex PCR. The sample carries nearly 250,000 clones, 14% recorded once. This clone has only a few counts. Its antigen is as yet unknown. This CDR3 region has 14 residues. Trimming cost V 0 bases and J 3 bases, with 8 bases left between them. Per the germline V gene, CDR1 is LGHNT and CDR2 is FRNRAP. Input material: naive CD4+ T cells from blood. The chain carries TRBV12-5 and TRBJ1-1; D gene unclear. This sequence was found in a middle-aged woman in good health. CDR3 loop: CASGLVLSHTEAFF. CDR3 DNA: TGTGCTAGTGGTTTGGTACTCTCCCACACTGAAGCTTTCTTT.